This T cell receptor (beta chain) emerged from a study of shared clonotypes between healthy human individuals. Study background: Each donor's CD4 naive and CD4 memory cells filled three plates apiece, CD8 naive two, and CD8 memory one. Overall study results and limits: Researchers sampled blood only, noting tissue repertoires likely differ. Having only a few donors restricted how much genetic and exposure-history diversity was captured. The naive CD4 repertoires of several donors were compared, and approximately 4.5% of clonotypes were shared.

Terminally differentiated effector memory CD45RA+ cells were excluded from the naive CD8 cells, which were CD45RO-negative and positively selected for CCR7. Notes on this clone: Its antigen is not identified.

TCRdb's table, derived via immunoSEQ multiplex PCR, lists solely in-frame clones and lacks some. The sample has about 2 million clones, roughly 94% seen once. The receptor was derived from a man aged 18 to 29 in good health. The specimen was naive CD8+ T cells sorted from blood.

In DNA form, the CDR3 reads TGTGCCAGCAGTTCTAGCGGGGGGGAACAAGAGACCCAGTACTTC. It yields the protein CASSSSGGEQETQYF. This sequence joins TRBV6-5 and TRBJ2-5; TRBD2 matches 12 bases. V lost 4 bases, J lost 2 bases, and 2 bases stayed unmatched. The CDR3 length is 15 residues. Germline V gives CDR1 MNHEY, CDR2 SVGAGI.